The clone carrying this TCR beta chain was seen more than once but under ten times. No antigen is known for it. The sample originates from a study of T cells after yellow fever vaccination. TCRdb re-analysed the 5' RACE reads in MiXCR, keeping a single row per CDR3 protein. The sample has 60,000 to 85,000 distinct CDR3 sequences, about 7% seen once. Study-wide findings and caveats: A secondary response was less intense yet reached its peak sooner, at day 5 versus 15.

Sequenced material: CD8+ T cells sorted from PBMCs, taken around 45 days after the first yellow fever vaccination. This TCR was sampled from a man aged 18 to 29 who received the YFV17D yellow fever vaccine.

This chain's CDR3 is CASRVSVYGSYEQYF. The CDR3 DNA is TGTGCCAGCAGAGTATCGGTGTACGGTTCCTACGAGCAGTACTTC. The gene calls are TRBV6-5 and TRBJ2-7, with D unclear. CDR3 size: 15 residues. CDR1 and CDR2 from the germline V gene are MNHEY and SVGAGI. V lost 6 bases and J lost 1, with 16 bases in between.